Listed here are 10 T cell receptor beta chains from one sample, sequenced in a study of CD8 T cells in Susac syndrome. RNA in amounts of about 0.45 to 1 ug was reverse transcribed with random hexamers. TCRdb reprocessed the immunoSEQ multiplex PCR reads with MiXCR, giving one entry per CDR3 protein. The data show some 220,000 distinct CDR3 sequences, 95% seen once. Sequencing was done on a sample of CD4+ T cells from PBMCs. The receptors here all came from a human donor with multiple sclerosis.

The CDR3 sequence: CASSAQTLTF. The CDR3 bases are TGTGCCAGCAGTGCCCAAACCCTGACCTTC. The chain links TRBV2 to TRBJ1-2; D ambiguous. The V gene's germline CDR1 is SNHLY and CDR2 FYNNEI. CDR3 length: 10 residues. V was clipped by 4 bases and J by 14 bases, with 11 bases between them.

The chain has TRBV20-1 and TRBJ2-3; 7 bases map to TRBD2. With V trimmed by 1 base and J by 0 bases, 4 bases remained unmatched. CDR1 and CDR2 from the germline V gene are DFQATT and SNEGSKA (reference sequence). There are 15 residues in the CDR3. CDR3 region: CSARAASGSTDTQYF. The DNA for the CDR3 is TGCAGTGCTAGAGCGGCTAGCGGTAGCACAGATACGCAGTATTTT.

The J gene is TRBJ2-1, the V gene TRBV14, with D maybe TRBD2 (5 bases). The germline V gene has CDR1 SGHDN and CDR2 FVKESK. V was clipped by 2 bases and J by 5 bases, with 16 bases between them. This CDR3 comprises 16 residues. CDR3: CASSQLFSGIHNEQFF. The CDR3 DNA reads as TGTGCCAGCAGCCAACTTTTCTCCGGGATCCACAATGAGCAGTTCTTC.

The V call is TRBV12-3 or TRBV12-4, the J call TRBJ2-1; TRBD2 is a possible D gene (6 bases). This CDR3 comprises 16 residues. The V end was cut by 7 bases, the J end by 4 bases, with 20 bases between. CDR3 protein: CASNGDRAGLYNEQFF. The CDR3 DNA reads TGTGCCAGCAACGGGGACCGAGCGGGCCTATACAATGAGCAGTTCTTC.

The CDR3 here is CASGLTGTSQPQHF. CDR3 bases: TGTGCTAGTGGTCTTACAGGGACGTCCCAGCCCCAGCATTTT. The chain uses TRBV12-5 and TRBJ1-5, with D possibly TRBD1 on 6 matching bases. Trimming removed 5 bases from V and 7 bases from J, with 15 bases in between. CDR3 length: 14 residues. Germline CDR1 is LGHNT and CDR2 is FRNRAP.

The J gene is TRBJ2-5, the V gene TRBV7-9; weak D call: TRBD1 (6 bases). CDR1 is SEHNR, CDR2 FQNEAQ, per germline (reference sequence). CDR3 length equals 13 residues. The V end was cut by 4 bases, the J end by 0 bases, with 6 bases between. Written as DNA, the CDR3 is TGTGCCAGCAGCTGGACAGACCAAGAGACCCAGTACTTC. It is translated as CASSWTDQETQYF.

DNA for the CDR3: TGTGCCAGCAGCTTTACACGGGATGATACGCAGTATTTT. Protein product: CASSFTRDDTQYF. V usage is TRBV5-4 and J usage is TRBJ2-3, with D possibly being TRBD2 (5 bases). Trimming removed 2 bases from V and 6 bases from J, with 10 bases in between. Germline CDR1 is SGHNT and CDR2 is YYREEE (reference sequence). This CDR3 contains 13 residues.

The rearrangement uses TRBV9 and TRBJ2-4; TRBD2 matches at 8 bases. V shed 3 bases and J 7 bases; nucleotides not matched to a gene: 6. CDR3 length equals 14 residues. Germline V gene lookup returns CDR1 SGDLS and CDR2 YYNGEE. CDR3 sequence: CASSGGLGGNIQYF. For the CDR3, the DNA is TGTGCCAGCAGCGGGGGACTAGGAGGCAACATTCAGTACTTC.

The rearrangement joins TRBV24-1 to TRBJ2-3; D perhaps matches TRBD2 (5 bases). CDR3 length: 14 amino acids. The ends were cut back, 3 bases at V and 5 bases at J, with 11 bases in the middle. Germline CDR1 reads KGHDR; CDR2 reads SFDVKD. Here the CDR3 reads CATSDTRSGDTQYF. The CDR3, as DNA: TGTGCCACCAGTGATACTAGATCAGGAGATACGCAGTATTTT.

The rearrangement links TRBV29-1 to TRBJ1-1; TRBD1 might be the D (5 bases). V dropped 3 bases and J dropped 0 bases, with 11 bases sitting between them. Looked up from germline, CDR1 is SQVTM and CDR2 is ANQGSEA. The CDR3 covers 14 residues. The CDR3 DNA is TGCAGCGTTGAGACAGAGATCATGAACACTGAAGCTTTCTTT. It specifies CSVETEIMNTEAFF.